The present T cell receptor (beta chain) was sequenced within a study of cytomegalovirus exposure and HLA in healthy donors. Study-wide results and limits: Later analysis identified several of the most significant clusters that appeared linked to common viral pathogens. Another analysis was done later, and it associated around 15,000 TCR beta sequences with HLA alleles at 0.05 false discovery rate. Exclusion as indistinguishable affected some V segments, including TRBV6-2 and TRBV6-3.

This clone was found a few times. Its antigen remains unidentified. Primers included in the PCR were 60 Vbeta and 13 Jbeta primers. Produced via immunoSEQ multiplex PCR; TCRdb's table is partial and in-frame only. The profile shows some 100,000 clones, 80% to 90% of them singletons. Looked up from germline, CDR1 is KGHSH and CDR2 is LQKENI. J was trimmed by 6 bases and V by 3 bases; bases with no gene match: 5. The CDR3 runs 15 residues. Each donor was nominally healthy when sampled (though unrecorded immune exposures were likely). The source material was PBMCs. This clonotype was obtained from a woman between 18 and 30 years old in good health and CMV-seronegative. The chain recombines TRBV18 with TRBJ2-1; 10 positions agree with TRBD2. The CDR3 loop is CASSPTGTSVNEQFF. The CDR3 nucleotides are TGTGCCAGCTCACCTACCGGGACTAGCGTCAATGAGCAGTTCTTC.